This note documents a single T cell receptor (beta chain) sequence. Being one base from a much bigger clone, this may be a read error. CDR1 and CDR2 (germline): MDHEN, SYDVKM. The V gene lost 10 bases and the J gene lost 6 bases, with 6 bases spanning the gap. The CDR3 is made up of 10 amino acids. The entry originates in a study of lung T cells in sarcoidosis with Löfgren's syndrome. TCRdb processed the reads anew with MiXCR; each CDR3 protein has one entry. The sample holds tens of thousands of distinct CDR3 sequences, around 21% seen once. The TCR originated in a human donor with sarcoidosis (Löfgren's syndrome or another form), or a control subject (not recorded which). Sequenced material: CD4+ T cells from PBMCs. The V call is TRBV28, the J call TRBJ2-2; D not resolved. For the CDR3, the DNA is TGTGCCATCAGCCCCGGGGAGCTGTTTTTT. Translating gives CAISPGELFF.